The 14 T cell receptor beta chains in this list originate from one sample, sequenced in a study of blood T cell repertoires in COVID-19. Sequenced by immunoSEQ multiplex PCR; TCRdb stores in-frame clones only, minus some. This sample has approximately 200,000 clones, with roughly nine tenths found just once. Sample: PBMCs or T cells enriched from blood (not recorded which). The receptors originated from a young woman who had recovered from COVID-19.

The rearrangement uses TRBV7-9 and TRBJ1-2, with 11 bases identical to TRBD1. V trimming: 5 bases; J trimming: 5 bases; junction bases outside the gene matches: 7. The CDR3 has 15 residues. Germline V gene sequence: CDR1 SEHNR, CDR2 FQNEAQ (reference sequence). CDR3 sequence reads: CASSEWGQGDYGYTF. In DNA form, the CDR3 reads TGTGCCAGCAGCGAATGGGGACAGGGGGATTATGGCTACACCTTC.

The V call is TRBV7-9, the J call TRBJ1-2; perhaps TRBD1 as D (6 bases). This CDR3 comprises 15 residues. V gave up 3 bases and J gave up 0 bases, with 11 bases separating them. CDR1 SEHNR and CDR2 FQNEAQ come from the germline V gene (reference sequence). The DNA for the CDR3 is TGTGCCAGCAGCTTGAGGACAGCAGCTAACTATGGCTACACCTTC. It translates to CASSLRTAANYGYTF.

This chain links TRBV6-1 with TRBJ1-2; weak D call: TRBD1 (6 bases). Trimming stripped 1 base from V and 4 bases from J, with 16 bases between. The CDR3 spans 16 residues. Germline lookup yields CDR1 MNHNS and CDR2 SASEGT. Here the CDR3 DNA reads TGTGCCAGCAGTGAAGTTGTCGGGGAAGGGGGCTATGGCTACACCTTC. It is translated as CASSEVVGEGGYGYTF.

This clone was detected only once. The rearrangement uses TRBV5-1 and TRBJ2-7, with 7 bases matching TRBD1. The germline V gene encodes CDR1 SGHRS and CDR2 YFSETQ. V lost 5 bases to trimming and J lost 2 bases; unmatched junction nucleotides: 1. This CDR3 is built from 12 residues. This chain's CDR3 is CASSQGAYEQYF. For the CDR3, the DNA is TGCGCCAGCAGTCAGGGGGCCTACGAGCAGTACTTC.

The rearrangement uses TRBV4-2 and TRBJ2-1; 9 positions match TRBD2. With V trimmed by 4 bases and J by 2 bases, 6 bases remained unmatched. Per the germline V gene, CDR1 is LGHNA and CDR2 is YNFKEQ. CDR3 length: 16 residues. CDR3 DNA sequence: TGTGCCAGCAGCCGGGGACTAGCCGATACCTACAATGAGCAGTTCTTC. Translated, it gives CASSRGLADTYNEQFF.

The chain carries TRBV2 and TRBJ1-4; TRBD1 agrees at 9 bases. CDR3 length equals 14 residues. Losses at the gene ends were 7 bases for V and 7 bases for J; bases not matched to a gene: 7. Germline V lookup: CDR1 SNHLY, CDR2 FYNNEI. CDR3 in DNA: TGTGCCAGCACCGGACAGGGGTTAGGTGAAAAACTGTTTTTT. Translating gives CASTGQGLGEKLFF.

This clone was recorded once. This chain joins TRBV5-1 and TRBJ2-6; a weak D match, TRBD2 (5 bases). The CDR3 spans 18 residues. V was trimmed by 4 bases and J by 0 bases, leaving 17 bases between them. Germline-derived CDR1 and CDR2 are SGHRS and YFSETQ. The CDR3 reads CASSNNRGMNSGANVLTF. CDR3 coding DNA: TGCGCCAGCAGCAATAACCGGGGAATGAACTCTGGGGCCAACGTCCTGACTTTC. The variable domain in full, with the rest retrieved from reference TRBV5-1 and TRBJ2-6, is KAGVTQTPRYLIKTRGQQVTLSCSPISGHRSVSWYQQTPGQGLQFLFEYFSETQRNKGNFPGRFSGRQFSNSRSEMNVSTLELGDSALYLCASSNNRGMNSGANVLTFGAGSRLTVL.

V gene TRBV27 combines with J gene TRBJ2-4; D is ambiguous. This CDR3 spans 17 amino acids. Germline V gives CDR1 MNHEY, CDR2 SMNVEV (reference sequence). Trimming shortened V by 4 bases and J by 0 bases, and 16 bases separated the two germline ends. This chain's CDR3 is CASSSVVDTLAKNIQYF. The DNA of the CDR3 is TGTGCCAGCAGTTCCGTCGTTGACACCTTAGCCAAAAACATTCAGTACTTC.

This sequence joins TRBV2 and TRBJ2-5; D gene uncertain. The CDR3 consists of 12 residues. Germline lookup yields CDR1 SNHLY and CDR2 FYNNEI. Deletions cut 5 bases from V and 9 bases from J, with 13 bases between. The CDR3 spells CASSPLPVPQYF. The CDR3 DNA sequence: TGTGCCAGCAGTCCCTTGCCGGTCCCCCAGTACTTC.

J is TRBJ2-7 and V is TRBV5-1; 9 bases line up with TRBD1. V lost 4 bases, J lost 5 bases, and 13 bases stayed unmatched. CDR1 SGHRS and CDR2 YFSETQ come from the germline V gene. The CDR3 runs to 16 residues. The CDR3 here is CASSPSTDRGVDEQYF. DNA of the CDR3: TGCGCCAGCAGCCCTTCGACGGACAGGGGTGTAGACGAGCAGTACTTC.

The chain employs TRBV7-9 and TRBJ2-7, with D unresolved. The CDR3 is 11 residues long. Germline V gives CDR1 SEHNR, CDR2 FQNEAQ (reference sequence). With 6 bases removed from V and 6 bases from J, the gap between germline ends came to 9 bases. The CDR3 here is CASSYTGEQYF. DNA of the CDR3: TGTGCCAGCAGTTATACGGGCGAGCAGTACTTC.

This chain uses TRBV24-1 with TRBJ2-5, with D perhaps matching TRBD1 (5 bases). The CDR3 has 12 amino acids. V lost 6 bases and J lost 4, with 8 bases in between. In germline, CDR1 is KGHDR, CDR2 SFDVKD. CDR3: CATSLQGETQYF. In DNA, the CDR3 is TGTGCCACCAGTTTGCAGGGAGAGACCCAGTACTTC.

The table lists this clone with a few counts. This chain links TRBV4-2 with TRBJ2-2; TRBD2 agrees at 10 bases. CDR1 LGHNA and CDR2 YNFKEQ come from the germline V gene. The CDR3 consists of 16 residues. The V gene end was trimmed by 4 bases and the J gene end by 1 base; junction bases not matched to a gene: 3. The CDR3 DNA reads TGTGCCAGCAGCCCCGGACTAGCGGTGAACACCGGGGAGCTGTTTTTT. Translated: CASSPGLAVNTGELFF.

This clone was observed a single time. Different DNA sequences within this sample yield the same CDR3. The rearrangement joins TRBV12-3 or TRBV12-4 to TRBJ1-2; 7 nucleotides agree with TRBD1. The J segment lost 4 bases and the V segment lost 5 bases, leaving 1 base of the junction unmatched. The CDR3 has 12 residues. The chain's CDR3 is CASSRQGYGYTF. The CDR3 DNA reads as TGTGCCAGCAGTAGACAGGGCTATGGCTACACCTTC.